The present entry profiles one T cell receptor beta chain with its context. The antigen remains unidentified. These data are taken from a study of CXCR3-negative and CXCR3-positive naive CD8 T cells. Germline loops: CDR1 SQVTM, CDR2 ANQGSEA. The CDR3 consists of 15 residues. cDNA libraries for TRB were generated by 5' RACE incorporating UMI labels. TCRdb re-analyzed the 5' RACE reads; it lists each CDR3 protein once, without DNA. Recorded for this sample: 90,000 to 95,000 distinct CDR3 sequences. Study conclusions and caveats: The majority of assays used fresh PBMCs, and CXCR3 expression partially decreased after cryopreservation. CD5 surface expression was similar among naive subsets, and TCR strength was estimated by inference from TRB CDR3 properties.

The CD45RO-CCR7+CD27+CD95- phenotype denoted naive CD8+ T cells. V usage is TRBV29-1 and J usage is TRBJ2-4; lacking DNA, the TRBD1 call made by TCRdb goes unchecked. Material: naive CXCR3- CD8+ T cells from blood. The subset was: CD45RO-CCR7+CD27+CD95- naive CD8+ T cells lacking CXCR3 (TNR3-). This TCR came from a human donor in good health. Some clones in this sample may be carry-over from other donors' samples. CDR3 sequence reads: CSVEDYRGLVNIQCF.